This T cell receptor (beta chain) was captured by sequencing in a study of blood T cell repertoires in COVID-19. V was pared by 2 bases and J by 0 bases, with 7 bases of the junction left unmatched. Germline values: CDR1 GTSNPN, CDR2 SVGIG (reference sequence). The CDR3 contains 16 residues. Profiled with immunoSEQ multiplex PCR; TCRdb holds only in-frame clones, not every one. The top ten hold about 3.6% of the sample, which has 300,000 to 450,000 clones, roughly 85% seen once. This clone turned up a few times. This chain joins TRBV30 and TRBJ1-2, with 9 bases aligning to TRBD1. The specimen was peripheral blood. The TCR sequence derives from a woman under 30 with acute or convalescent COVID-19. Here the CDR3 reads CAWSSGQGRPNYGYTF. The CDR3 DNA sequence: TGTGCCTGGAGTTCCGGACAGGGGAGACCTAACTATGGCTACACCTTC.